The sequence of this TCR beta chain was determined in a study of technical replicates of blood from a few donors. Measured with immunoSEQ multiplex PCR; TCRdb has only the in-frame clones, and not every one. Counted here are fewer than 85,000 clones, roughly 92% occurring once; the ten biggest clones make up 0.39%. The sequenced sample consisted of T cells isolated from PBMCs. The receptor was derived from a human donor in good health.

Written as DNA, the CDR3 is TGCGCCAGCAGGTGGGCCCGGAACACTGAAGCTTTCTTT. It specifies CASRWARNTEAFF. This sequence joins TRBV4-1 and TRBJ1-1, with no clear D. CDR1 MGHRA and CDR2 YSYEKL come from the germline V gene. The V gene lost 6 bases and the J gene lost 1 base, with 9 bases spanning the gap. The CDR3 runs to 13 residues.